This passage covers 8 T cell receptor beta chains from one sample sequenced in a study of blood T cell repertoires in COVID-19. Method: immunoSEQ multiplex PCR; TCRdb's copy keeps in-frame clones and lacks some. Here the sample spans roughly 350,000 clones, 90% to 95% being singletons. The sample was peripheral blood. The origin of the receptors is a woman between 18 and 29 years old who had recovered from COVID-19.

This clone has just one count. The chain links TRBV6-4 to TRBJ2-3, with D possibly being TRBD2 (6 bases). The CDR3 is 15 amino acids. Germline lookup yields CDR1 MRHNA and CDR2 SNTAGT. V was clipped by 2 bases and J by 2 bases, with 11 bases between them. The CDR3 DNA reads TGTGCCAGCAGTGACAGGAGGGACCCCACAGATACGCAGTATTTT. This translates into CASSDRRDPTDTQYF.

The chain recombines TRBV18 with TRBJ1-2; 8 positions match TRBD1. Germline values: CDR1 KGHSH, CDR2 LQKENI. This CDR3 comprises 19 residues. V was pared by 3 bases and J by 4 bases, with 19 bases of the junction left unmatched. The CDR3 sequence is CASSPTLPGQEIFGYGYTF. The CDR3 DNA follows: TGTGCCAGCTCACCGACCTTACCGGGACAGGAGATATTTGGCTATGGCTACACCTTC. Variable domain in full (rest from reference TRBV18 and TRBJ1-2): NAGVMQNPRHLVRRRGQEARLRCSPMKGHSHVYWYRQLPEEGLKFMVYLQKENIIDESGMPKERFSAEFPKEGPSILRIQQVVRGDSAAYFCASSPTLPGQEIFGYGYTFGSGTRLTVV.

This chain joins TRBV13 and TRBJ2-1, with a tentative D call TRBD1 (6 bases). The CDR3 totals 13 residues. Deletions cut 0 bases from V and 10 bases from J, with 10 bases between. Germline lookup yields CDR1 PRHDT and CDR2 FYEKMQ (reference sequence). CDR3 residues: CASSLGGQREQFF. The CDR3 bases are TGTGCCAGCAGCTTAGGAGGACAGCGCGAGCAGTTCTTC. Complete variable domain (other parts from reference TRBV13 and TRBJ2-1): AAGVIQSPRHLIKEKRETATLKCYPIPRHDTVYWYQQGPGQDPQFLISFYEKMQSDKGSIPDRFSAQQFSDYHSELNMSSLELGDSALYFCASSLGGQREQFFGPGTRLTVL.

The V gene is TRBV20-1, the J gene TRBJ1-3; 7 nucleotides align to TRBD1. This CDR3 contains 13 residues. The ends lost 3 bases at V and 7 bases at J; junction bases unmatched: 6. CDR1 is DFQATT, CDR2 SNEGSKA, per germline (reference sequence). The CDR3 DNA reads TGCAGTGCTAGTAAGGGGGCACGGAACACCATATATTTT. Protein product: CSASKGARNTIYF.

The CDR3 loop is CASSQKAGDADTQYF. The CDR3 DNA reads TGTGCCAGCAGTCAAAAAGCGGGAGATGCAGATACGCAGTATTTT. The chain couples TRBV7-9 to TRBJ2-3; TRBD2 aligns across 8 bases. Germline CDR1 and CDR2: SEHNR and FQNEAQ (reference sequence). The CDR3 length is 15 residues. Trimming cost V 6 bases and J 4 bases; bases outside gene matches: 9.

For the CDR3, the DNA is TGTGCCAGCAGCCCCGACAGAGTCTCTAACTATGGCTACACCTTC. Encoded protein: CASSPDRVSNYGYTF. This chain links TRBV7-9 with TRBJ1-2; a possible D gene is TRBD1 (5 bases). This CDR3 is built from 15 residues. CDR1 SEHNR and CDR2 FQNEAQ come from the germline V gene (reference sequence). The V gene lost 5 bases and the J gene lost 0 bases, with 13 bases spanning the gap. Combining the CDR3 with reference TRBV7-9 and TRBJ1-2 gives the whole variable domain DTGVSQNPRHKITKRGQNVTFRCDPISEHNRLYWYRQTLGQGPEFLTYFQNEAQLEKSRLLSDRFSAERPKGSFSTLEIQRTEQGDSAMYLCASSPDRVSNYGYTFGSGTRLTVV.

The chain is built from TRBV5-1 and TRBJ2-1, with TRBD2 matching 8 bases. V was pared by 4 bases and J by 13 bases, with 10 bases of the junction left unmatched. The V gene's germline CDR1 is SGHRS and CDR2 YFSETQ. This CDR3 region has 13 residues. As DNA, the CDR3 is TGCGCCAGCAGCAAGCATCTAGCGGGCGGACAGTTCTTC. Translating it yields CASSKHLAGGQFF.

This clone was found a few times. For the CDR3, the DNA is TGTGCCAGCAGCCAGAGCGGGACCATTACCGGGGAGCTGTTTTTT. It yields the protein CASSQSGTITGELFF. The V call is TRBV5-6, the J call TRBJ2-2; TRBD2 matches 7 bases. The CDR3 extends over 15 amino acids. The germline V gene has CDR1 SGHDT and CDR2 YYEEEE. J was trimmed by 5 bases and V by 4 bases; bases with no gene match: 8.